The 18 T cell receptor beta chains presented below share a single source sample, sequenced in a study of blood T cell repertoires in COVID-19. Profiling relied on immunoSEQ multiplex PCR, and the TCRdb table lists in-frame clones only, not all of them. This sample has just over 300,000 clones, with approximately 83% found just once. The source material was PBMCs or T cells enriched from blood (not recorded which). These receptors all come from a man younger than 45 who had recovered from COVID-19.

This clone was seen only once. The rearrangement joins TRBV7-8 to TRBJ1-1; 10 nucleotides line up with TRBD1. Germline CDR1 and CDR2: SGHVS and FQNEAQ. The CDR3 consists of 15 residues. V shed 1 base and J 4 bases; nucleotides not matched to a gene: 3. The CDR3 protein is CASSLGTGGFTEAFF. CDR3 nucleotides: TGTGCCAGCAGCTTAGGGACAGGGGGGTTCACTGAAGCTTTCTTT.

The rearrangement joins TRBV10-3 to TRBJ2-5, with D perhaps matching TRBD2 (6 bases). The CDR3 has 12 amino acids. The germline V and J ends were trimmed by 6 bases and 5 bases, with 10 bases remaining between them. Per the germline V gene, CDR1 is ENHRY and CDR2 is SYGVKD. CDR3 in amino acids: CAIRGAGETQYF. The CDR3 coding sequence is TGTGCCATCAGAGGGGCGGGGGAGACCCAGTACTTC.

The rearrangement uses TRBV19 and TRBJ2-3; TRBD1 might be the D (6 bases). The germline gives CDR1 LNHDA, CDR2 SQIVND (reference sequence). With 9 bases removed from V and 2 bases from J, the gap between germline ends came to 12 bases. This CDR3 is built from 13 residues. CDR3 sequence (DNA): TGTGCCAGCCAGGGGCGCAACACAGATACGCAGTATTTT. It is translated as CASQGRNTDTQYF. The whole variable domain, remainder taken from reference TRBV19 and TRBJ2-3, is DGGITQSPKYLFRKEGQNVTLSCEQNLNHDAMYWYRQDPGQGLRLIYYSQIVNDFQKGDIAEGYSVSREKKESFPLTVTSAQKNPTAFYLCASQGRNTDTQYFGPGTRLTVL.

V is TRBV19 and J is TRBJ1-1; tentatively, D is TRBD1 (5 bases). The germline V and J ends were trimmed by 5 bases and 10 bases, with 23 bases remaining between them. CDR1 is LNHDA and CDR2 is SQIVND in the germline V gene (reference sequence). The CDR3 is 15 residues long. CDR3 loop: CASSEVPSSGYRAFF. The CDR3 bases are TGTGCCAGTAGTGAGGTCCCTTCTTCAGGGTACCGAGCTTTCTTT.

The chain uses TRBV18 and TRBJ1-5, with TRBD1 identical over 7 bases. J was trimmed by 3 bases and V by 3 bases; bases with no gene match: 8. CDR3 size: 16 residues. The germline CDR1 and CDR2 sequences are KGHSH and LQKENI. CDR3 sequence (DNA): TGTGCCAGCTCACCTATTTCCGGGACAGACAATCAGCCCCAGCATTTT. Amino acid sequence: CASSPISGTDNQPQHF.

The V call is TRBV12-3 or TRBV12-4, the J call TRBJ2-7, with 7 bases that match TRBD2. CDR3 length equals 13 residues. The junction had 4 bases not matched to a gene; V was cut back by 2 bases and J by 6 bases. CDR3 amino acids: CASSLSSGGEQYF. Written as DNA, the CDR3 is TGTGCCAGCAGTTTAAGTTCGGGGGGCGAGCAGTACTTC.

The V call is TRBV24-1, the J call TRBJ2-2; 11 bases match TRBD1. The CDR3 totals 16 residues. The V gene's germline CDR1 is KGHDR and CDR2 SFDVKD. V shed 4 bases, J shed 3 bases, and the junction held 3 bases outside the gene matches. CDR3 residues: CATSDTGQGDTGELFF. CDR3 nucleotides: TGTGCCACCAGTGACACGGGACAGGGGGACACCGGGGAGCTGTTTTTT.

The chain recombines TRBV6-5 with TRBJ2-7; 14 bases line up with TRBD2. Per the germline V gene, CDR1 is MNHEY and CDR2 is SVGAGI. J lost 6 bases, V lost 6 bases, and 7 bases had no gene match. This CDR3 comprises 15 residues. CDR3 in DNA: TGTGCCAGCAGAAGACTAGCGGGGGGGCCTCGCGAGCAGTACTTC. Its translation: CASRRLAGGPREQYF.

CDR3 in DNA: TGTGCCAGCAGTGAAATCCTGGGGGCAGGGAACTATGGCTACACCTTC. This codes for CASSEILGAGNYGYTF. The chain links TRBV2 to TRBJ1-2; D is perhaps TRBD1 (6 bases). The V end was cut by 2 bases, the J end by 2 bases, with 15 bases between. The CDR3 runs 16 residues. Germline loops: CDR1 SNHLY, CDR2 FYNNEI.

This clone has only a few counts. The chain couples TRBV4-3 to TRBJ2-7; D perhaps matches TRBD1 (6 bases). Germline assignment: CDR1 LGHNA and CDR2 YSLEER. V dropped 4 bases and J dropped 2 bases, with 15 bases sitting between them. This CDR3 is built from 15 residues. The CDR3 DNA follows: TGCGCCAGCAGCCCCCAACCGGGACAACCCTACGAGCAGTACTTC. Its protein product is CASSPQPGQPYEQYF.

This clone came up a few times. The chain employs TRBV5-4 and TRBJ2-1, with TRBD2 matching 11 bases. The V gene's germline CDR1 is SGHNT and CDR2 YYREEE (reference sequence). There are 16 residues in the CDR3. Unmatched junction bases numbered 7, after V lost 4 bases and J lost 4 bases. CDR3 loop: CASSGGLAGQYNEQFF. The CDR3 DNA follows: TGTGCCAGCAGCGGAGGACTAGCGGGTCAATACAATGAGCAGTTCTTC.

The chain links TRBV13 to TRBJ2-5, with 9 bases identical to TRBD2. The CDR3 has 16 residues. The V and J ends lost 5 bases and 0 bases, in that order; junction bases with no gene match: 7. The V gene's germline CDR1 is PRHDT and CDR2 FYEKMQ (reference sequence). CDR3 nucleotide sequence: TGTGCCAGCAGCCCGGGACAGCGGGGGGACCAAGAGACCCAGTACTTC. Its protein is CASSPGQRGDQETQYF.

This chain uses TRBV30 with TRBJ2-6, with 10 bases that match TRBD1. V was pared by 5 bases and J by 0 bases, with 4 bases of the junction left unmatched. Per the germline V gene, CDR1 is GTSNPN and CDR2 is SVGIG (reference sequence). The CDR3 length is 16 residues. CDR3 in DNA: TGTGCCTGGGGGAGGGACAGGGGCTCTGGGGCCAACGTCCTGACTTTC. Amino acid sequence: CAWGRDRGSGANVLTF.

The chain carries TRBV5-4 and TRBJ2-5; perhaps TRBD1 as D (6 bases). V was pared by 4 bases and J by 2 bases, with 18 bases between. CDR1 SGHNT and CDR2 YYREEE come from the germline V gene (reference sequence). The CDR3 totals 16 residues. The CDR3 sequence is CASSGGPPKRQETQYF. The CDR3 DNA is TGTGCCAGCAGCGGGGGCCCCCCTAAACGGCAAGAGACCCAGTACTTC.

V gene TRBV14 combines with J gene TRBJ2-6; D is perhaps TRBD2 (6 bases). Trimming took 1 base from V and 0 from J, leaving 13 bases between them. The CDR3 sequence is 18 residues long. The germline V gene encodes CDR1 SGHDN and CDR2 FVKESK. The chain's CDR3 is CASSQVFGGNSGANVLTF. The CDR3 region has the DNA TGTGCCAGCAGCCAAGTTTTCGGGGGAAACTCTGGGGCCAACGTCCTGACTTTC. The full variable domain, rest sourced from reference TRBV14 and TRBJ2-6, is EAGVTQFPSHSVIEKGQTVTLRCDPISGHDNLYWYRRVMGKEIKFLLHFVKESKQDESGMPNNRFLAERTGGTYSTLKVQPAELEDSGVYFCASSQVFGGNSGANVLTFGAGSRLTVL.

V usage is TRBV5-4 and J usage is TRBJ2-1; 9 bases map to TRBD2. The germline V gene has CDR1 SGHNT and CDR2 YYREEE (reference sequence). Germline trimming cut 0 bases from V and 12 bases from J; bases unmatched to any gene: 10. This CDR3 comprises 15 residues. The CDR3 here is CASSLEAGGVKGQFF. In nucleotides, the CDR3 is TGTGCCAGCAGCTTGGAGGCGGGGGGGGTTAAGGGGCAGTTCTTC.

The chain uses TRBV4-3 and TRBJ2-3; 10 nucleotides agree with TRBD2. The CDR3 loop spans 15 amino acids. V dropped 5 bases and J dropped 0; count of bases not matched to a gene: 2. The germline V gene has CDR1 LGHNA and CDR2 YSLEER. The CDR3 is CASSERGGSTDTQYF. The CDR3 nucleotides read TGCGCCAGCAGCGAGCGGGGGGGTAGCACAGATACGCAGTATTTT.

The chain employs TRBV5-4 and TRBJ1-5; D gene ambiguous. The ends were cut back, 1 base at V and 7 bases at J, with 12 bases in the middle. From germline, CDR1 is SGHNT and CDR2 YYREEE (reference sequence). This CDR3 spans 14 amino acids. Here the CDR3 reads CASSLNGFGQPQHF. The CDR3, as DNA: TGTGCCAGCAGCTTGAACGGGTTTGGACAGCCCCAGCATTTT.